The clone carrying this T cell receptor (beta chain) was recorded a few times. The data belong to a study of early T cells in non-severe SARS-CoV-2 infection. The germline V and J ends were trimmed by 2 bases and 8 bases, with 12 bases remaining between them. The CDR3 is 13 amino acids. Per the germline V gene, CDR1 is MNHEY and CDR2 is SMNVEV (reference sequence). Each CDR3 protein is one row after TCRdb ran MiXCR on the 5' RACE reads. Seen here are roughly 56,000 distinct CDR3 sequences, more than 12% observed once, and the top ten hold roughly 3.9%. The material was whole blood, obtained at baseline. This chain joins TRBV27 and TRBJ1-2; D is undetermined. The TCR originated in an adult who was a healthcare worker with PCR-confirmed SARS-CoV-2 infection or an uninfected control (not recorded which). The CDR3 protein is CASSLTPVGGYTF. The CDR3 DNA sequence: TGTGCCAGCAGTTTAACCCCGGTGGGGGGCTACACCTTC.